This TCR beta chain was sequenced during a study of blood T cell repertoires in COVID-19. V shed 3 bases, J shed 4 bases, and the junction held 6 bases outside the gene matches. Germline V gene sequence: CDR1 KGHDR, CDR2 SFDVKD. CDR3 length: 16 residues. TCRdb keeps only in-frame clones here, not all; method: immunoSEQ multiplex PCR. Of some 250,000 clones listed, roughly 85% are singletons. V usage is TRBV24-1 and J usage is TRBJ1-3; TRBD1 matches 9 bases. The sequence came from a man younger than 40 who had recovered from COVID-19. The sequencing input was peripheral blood. In DNA, the CDR3 is TGTGCCACCAGTGATGGTGGGACAGGGCAGGGAAACACCATATATTTT. It translates to CATSDGGTGQGNTIYF.